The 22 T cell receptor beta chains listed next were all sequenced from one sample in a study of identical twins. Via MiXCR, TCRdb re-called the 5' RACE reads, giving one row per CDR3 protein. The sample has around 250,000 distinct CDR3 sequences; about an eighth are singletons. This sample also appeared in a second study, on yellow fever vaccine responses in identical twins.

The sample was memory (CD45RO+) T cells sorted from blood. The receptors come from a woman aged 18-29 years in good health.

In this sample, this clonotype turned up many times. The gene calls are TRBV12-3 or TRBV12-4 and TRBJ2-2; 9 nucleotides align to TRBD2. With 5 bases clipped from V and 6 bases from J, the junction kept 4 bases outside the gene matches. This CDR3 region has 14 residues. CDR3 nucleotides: TGTGCCAGCAGTGTCGGACTAGCGCCCGGGGAGCTGTTTTTT. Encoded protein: CASSVGLAPGELFF.

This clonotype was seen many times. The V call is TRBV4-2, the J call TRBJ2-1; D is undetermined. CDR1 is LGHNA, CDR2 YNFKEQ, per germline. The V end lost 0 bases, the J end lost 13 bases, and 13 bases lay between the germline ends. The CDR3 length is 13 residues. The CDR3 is CASSQEIDAVQFF. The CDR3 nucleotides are TGTGCCAGCAGCCAAGAAATCGACGCGGTACAGTTCTTC.

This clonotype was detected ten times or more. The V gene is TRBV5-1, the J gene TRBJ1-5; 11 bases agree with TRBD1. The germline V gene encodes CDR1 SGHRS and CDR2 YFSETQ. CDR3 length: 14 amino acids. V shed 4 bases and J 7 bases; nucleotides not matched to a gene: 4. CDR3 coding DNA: TGCGCCAGCAGCGGGGGACAGGGGGGCCAGCCCCAGCATTTT. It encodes CASSGGQGGQPQHF.

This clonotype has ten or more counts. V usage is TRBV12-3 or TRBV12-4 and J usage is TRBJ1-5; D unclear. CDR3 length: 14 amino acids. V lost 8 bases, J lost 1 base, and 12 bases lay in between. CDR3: CASGALESNQPQHF. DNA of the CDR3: TGTGCCAGCGGCGCCCTGGAGAGCAATCAGCCCCAGCATTTT.

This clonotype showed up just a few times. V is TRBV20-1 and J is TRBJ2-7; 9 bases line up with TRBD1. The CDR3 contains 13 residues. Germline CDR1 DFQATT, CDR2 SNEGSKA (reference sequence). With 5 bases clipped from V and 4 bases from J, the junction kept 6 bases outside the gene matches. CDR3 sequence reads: CSAAGTGKYEQYF. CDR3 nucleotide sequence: TGCAGTGCTGCCGGGACAGGGAAGTACGAGCAGTACTTC.

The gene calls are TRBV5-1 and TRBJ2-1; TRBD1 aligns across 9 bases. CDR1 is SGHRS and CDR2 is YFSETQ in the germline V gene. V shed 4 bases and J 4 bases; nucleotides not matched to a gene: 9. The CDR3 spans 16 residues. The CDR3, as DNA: TGCGCCAGCAGCCTTAATCTAGGACAGGGGTACAATGAGCAGTTCTTC. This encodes CASSLNLGQGYNEQFF.

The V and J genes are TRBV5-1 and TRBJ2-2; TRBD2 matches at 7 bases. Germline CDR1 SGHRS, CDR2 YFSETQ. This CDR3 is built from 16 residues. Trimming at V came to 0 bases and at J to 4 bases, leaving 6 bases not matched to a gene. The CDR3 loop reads CASSLALGGGTGELFF. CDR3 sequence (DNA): TGCGCCAGCAGCTTGGCCCTGGGCGGGGGCACCGGGGAGCTGTTTTTT. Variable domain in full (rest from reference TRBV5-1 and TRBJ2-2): KAGVTQTPRYLIKTRGQQVTLSCSPISGHRSVSWYQQTPGQGLQFLFEYFSETQRNKGNFPGRFSGRQFSNSRSEMNVSTLELGDSALYLCASSLALGGGTGELFFGEGSRLTVL.

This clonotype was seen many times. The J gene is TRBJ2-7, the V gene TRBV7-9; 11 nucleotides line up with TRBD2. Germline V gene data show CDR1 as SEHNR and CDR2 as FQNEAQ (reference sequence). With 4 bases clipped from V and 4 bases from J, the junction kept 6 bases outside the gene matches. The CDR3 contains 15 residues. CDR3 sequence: CASSSLLAGAYEQYF. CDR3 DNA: TGTGCCAGCAGCTCCCTACTAGCGGGGGCATACGAGCAGTACTTC.

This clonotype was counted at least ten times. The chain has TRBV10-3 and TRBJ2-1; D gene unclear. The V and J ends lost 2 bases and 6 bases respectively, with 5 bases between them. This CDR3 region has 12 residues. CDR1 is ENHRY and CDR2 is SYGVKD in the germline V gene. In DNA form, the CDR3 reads TGTGCCATCAGTGAGACTCCCAATGAGCAGTTCTTC. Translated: CAISETPNEQFF.

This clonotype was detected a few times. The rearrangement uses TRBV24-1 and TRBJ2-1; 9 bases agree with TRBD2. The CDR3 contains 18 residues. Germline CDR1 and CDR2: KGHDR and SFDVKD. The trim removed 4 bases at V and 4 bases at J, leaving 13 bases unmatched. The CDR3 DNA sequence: TGTGCCACCAGTGACTCCCGTCTAGCGGGAAAGGGATACAATGAGCAGTTCTTC. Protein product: CATSDSRLAGKGYNEQFF.

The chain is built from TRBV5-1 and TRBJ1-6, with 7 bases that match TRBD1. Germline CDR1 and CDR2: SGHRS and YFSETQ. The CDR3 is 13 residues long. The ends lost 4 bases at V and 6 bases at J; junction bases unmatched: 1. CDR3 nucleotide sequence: TGCGCCAGCAGCAGGGACAGTAATTCACCCCTCCACTTT. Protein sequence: CASSRDSNSPLHF.

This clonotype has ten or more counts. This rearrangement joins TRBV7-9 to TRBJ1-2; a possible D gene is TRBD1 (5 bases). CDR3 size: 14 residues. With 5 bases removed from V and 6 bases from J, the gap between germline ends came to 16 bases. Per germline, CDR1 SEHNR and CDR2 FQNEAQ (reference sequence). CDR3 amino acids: CASSPRGRAHGYTF. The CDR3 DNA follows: TGTGCCAGCAGCCCTAGGGGCAGGGCACATGGCTACACCTTC.

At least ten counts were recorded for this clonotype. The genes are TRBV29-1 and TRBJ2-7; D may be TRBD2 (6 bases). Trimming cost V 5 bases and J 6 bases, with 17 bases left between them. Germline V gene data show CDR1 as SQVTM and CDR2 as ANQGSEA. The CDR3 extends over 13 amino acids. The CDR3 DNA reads TGCAGCGTTTTCGGACCTGGGCGGGGCGAGCAGTACTTC. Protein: CSVFGPGRGEQYF.

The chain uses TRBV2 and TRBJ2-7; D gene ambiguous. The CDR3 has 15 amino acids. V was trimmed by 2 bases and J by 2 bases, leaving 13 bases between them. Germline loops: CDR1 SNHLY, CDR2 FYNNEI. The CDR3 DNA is TGTGCCAGCAGTGAAAATTTTGGCCCACCCTACGAGCAGTACTTC. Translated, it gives CASSENFGPPYEQYF.

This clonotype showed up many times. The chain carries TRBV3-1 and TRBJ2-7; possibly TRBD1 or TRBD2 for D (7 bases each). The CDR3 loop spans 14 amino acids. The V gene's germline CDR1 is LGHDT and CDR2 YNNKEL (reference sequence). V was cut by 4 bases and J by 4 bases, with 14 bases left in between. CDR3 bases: TGTGCCAGCAGCCTGCAGGGGGGGAAATACGAGCAGTACTTC. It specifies CASSLQGGKYEQYF.

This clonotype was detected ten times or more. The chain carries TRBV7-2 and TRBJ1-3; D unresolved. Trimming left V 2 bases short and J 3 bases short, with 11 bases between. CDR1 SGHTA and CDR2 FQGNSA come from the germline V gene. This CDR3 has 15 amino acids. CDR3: CASSLIRGSGNTIYF. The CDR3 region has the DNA TGTGCCAGCAGCTTAATTCGGGGTAGTGGAAACACCATATATTTT.

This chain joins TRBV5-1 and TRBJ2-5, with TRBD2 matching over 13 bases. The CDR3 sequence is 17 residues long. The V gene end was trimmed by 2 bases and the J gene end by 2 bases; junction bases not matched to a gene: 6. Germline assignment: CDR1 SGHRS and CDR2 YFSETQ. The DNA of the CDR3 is TGCGCCAGCAGCTTAACCCCGGGACTAGCGGGGCAAGAGACCCAGTACTTC. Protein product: CASSLTPGLAGQETQYF.

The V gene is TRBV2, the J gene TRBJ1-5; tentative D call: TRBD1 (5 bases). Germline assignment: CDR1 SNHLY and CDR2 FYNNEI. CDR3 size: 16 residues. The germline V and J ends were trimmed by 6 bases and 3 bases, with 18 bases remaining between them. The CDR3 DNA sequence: TGTGCCAGCAGCCCACAGGCCCAGGGATACAATCAGCCCCAGCATTTT. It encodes CASSPQAQGYNQPQHF.

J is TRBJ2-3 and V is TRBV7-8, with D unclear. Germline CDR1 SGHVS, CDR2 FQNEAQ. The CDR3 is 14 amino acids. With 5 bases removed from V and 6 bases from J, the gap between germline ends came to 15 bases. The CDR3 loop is CASSLGGIWDTQYF. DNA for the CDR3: TGTGCCAGCAGCCTAGGTGGCATATGGGATACGCAGTATTTT. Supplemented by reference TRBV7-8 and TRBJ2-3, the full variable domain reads GAGVSQSPRYKVAKRGQDVALRCDPISGHVSLFWYQQALGQGPEFLTYFQNEAQLDKSGLPSDRFFAERPEGSVSTLKIQRTQQEDSAVYLCASSLGGIWDTQYFGPGTRLTVL.

CDR3 sequence: CASSQGSWNTGELFF. As DNA, the CDR3 is TGCGCCAGCAGCCAAGGTTCTTGGAACACCGGGGAGCTGTTTTTT. This chain uses TRBV4-3 with TRBJ2-2; the D is unclear. CDR1 is LGHNA, CDR2 YSLEER, per germline. CDR3 length: 15 residues. Between the trimmed V and J ends, which lost 1 base and 1 base, there was a span of 7 bases.

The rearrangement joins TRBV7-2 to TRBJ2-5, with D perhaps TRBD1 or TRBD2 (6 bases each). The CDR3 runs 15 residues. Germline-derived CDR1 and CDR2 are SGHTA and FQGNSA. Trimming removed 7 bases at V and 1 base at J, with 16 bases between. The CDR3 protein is CASTPRGGPQETQYF. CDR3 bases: TGTGCCAGCACCCCTCGTGGGGGGCCCCAAGAGACCCAGTACTTC.

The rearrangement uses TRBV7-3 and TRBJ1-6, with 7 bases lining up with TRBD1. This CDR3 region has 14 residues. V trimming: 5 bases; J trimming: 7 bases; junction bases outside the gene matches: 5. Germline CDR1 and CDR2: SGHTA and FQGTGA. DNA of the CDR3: TGTGCCAGCAGCAAGGAGGGGGCGAATTCACCCCTCCACTTT. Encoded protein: CASSKEGANSPLHF. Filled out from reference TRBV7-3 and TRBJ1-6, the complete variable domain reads GAGVSQTPSNKVTEKGKYVELRCDPISGHTALYWYRQSLGQGPEFLIYFQGTGAADDSGLPNDRFFAVRPEGSVSTLKIQRTERGDSAVYLCASSKEGANSPLHFGNGTRLTVT.